This record looks at one TCR beta chain sequence and its context. Its antigen is currently not known. It has no much larger one-base neighbor in the sample; base qualities were not kept. TCRbeta CDR3 regions were amplified from genomic DNA by means of the immunoSEQ Assay, a bias-controlled multiplex PCR. The published analysis was carried out like this. Nucleated cell counts per sample were estimated from amplification of reference gene primers within the assay. To quantify the absolute abundance of each unique TCRbeta CDR3 rearrangement, sequence reads were collapsed and filtered. For each sample, productive Simpson clonality was calculated as the square root of Simpson's diversity index across productive rearrangements. TCRdb took over this immuneACCESS table, retaining in-frame rearrangements with V and J assigned. Such tables are incomplete; in checked studies, under half of the missing clones stem from an unresolved V gene, and the remainder is unexplained. The V and J calls and clone size are taken from that table; D and trimming were inferred from the DNA. The sample table holds some 210,000 clones, of which roughly 94% were seen once. Of the sample, around 1.2% falls within the top ten clones.

CDR1 and CDR2 were assigned from the germline V gene as SNHLY and FYNNEI. The germline V end is reduced by 3 bases and the J end by 2 bases; junction bases left unmatched: 2. The CDR3 runs 14 residues from the cysteine to the phenylalanine. The DNA shown is the 42-base CDR3, in frame from base 1. This record comes from a study of blood T cell repertoires in COVID-19 (TCRdb year 2020). Broadly, across the study: Samples from collaborators originated in the United States, Italy and Spain and spanned both the acute and convalescent phases of COVID-19. The prospective study material was composed of cDNA or gDNA derived from T cells, B-cell-depleted T cells, or PBMCs. Deeply sampled blood TCRbeta repertoires from subjects exposed to, actively infected with, or recovered from COVID-19 were included in the dataset. The repertoires were released in a freely available public database meant as a resource for research on the immune response to SARS-CoV-2. The samples were drawn from the first 160 participants of the ongoing ImmuneRACE study and from some 1,300 subjects provided by 6 global collaborators. Nearly every sample came with metadata listing a de-identified subject ID, COVID-19 status, age in years and sex. Where available, HLA class I and class II types were obtained from metadata supplied by the sample provider rather than from assay-based typing.

The collaborating institutions used their own protocols to collect whole blood in K2EDTA tubes. Collaborator samples were shipped for TCRbeta analysis as frozen whole blood, isolated PBMCs, or DNA extracted from either sample type. The research as a whole found: The quantity of clinical and demographic metadata differed by source and by participant and was supplied without curation.

This chain is built from TRBV2 and TRBJ1-2, with 8 bases matching TRBD1. The sample comprised peripheral blood. The clonotype comes from a man aged 25-40 years with acute or convalescent COVID-19. This receptor has the CDR3 CASSEDRANYGYTF. At the DNA level, the sequence is TGTGCCAGCAGTGAGGACAGGGCAAACTATGGCTACACCTTC.